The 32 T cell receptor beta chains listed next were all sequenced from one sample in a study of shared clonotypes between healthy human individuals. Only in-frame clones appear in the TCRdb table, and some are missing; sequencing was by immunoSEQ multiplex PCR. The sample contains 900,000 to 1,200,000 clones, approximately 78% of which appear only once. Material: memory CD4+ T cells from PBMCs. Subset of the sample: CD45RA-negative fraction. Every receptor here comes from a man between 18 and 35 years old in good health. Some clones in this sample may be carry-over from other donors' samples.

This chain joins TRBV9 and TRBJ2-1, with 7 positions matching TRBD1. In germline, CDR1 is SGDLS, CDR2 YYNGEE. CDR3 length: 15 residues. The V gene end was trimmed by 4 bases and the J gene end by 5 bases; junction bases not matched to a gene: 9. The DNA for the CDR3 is TGTGCCAGCAGCCTATCCGGGACAGCTCACAATGAGCAGTTCTTC. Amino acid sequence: CASSLSGTAHNEQFF.

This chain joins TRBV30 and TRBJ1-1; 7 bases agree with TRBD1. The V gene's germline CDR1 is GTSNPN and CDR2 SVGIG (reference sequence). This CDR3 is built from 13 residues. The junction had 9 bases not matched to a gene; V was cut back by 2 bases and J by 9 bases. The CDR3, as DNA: TGTGCCTGGAGTACAGGGGCGCCGCGTAAAGCTTTCTTT. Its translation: CAWSTGAPRKAFF.

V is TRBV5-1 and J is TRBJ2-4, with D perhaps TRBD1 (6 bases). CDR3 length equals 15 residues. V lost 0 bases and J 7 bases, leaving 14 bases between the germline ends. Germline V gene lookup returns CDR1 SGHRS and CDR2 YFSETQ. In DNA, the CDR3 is TGCGCCAGCAGCTTGGGGGCAGGGGAATACAACATTCAGTACTTC. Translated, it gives CASSLGAGEYNIQYF. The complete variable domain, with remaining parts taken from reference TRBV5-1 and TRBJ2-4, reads KAGVTQTPRYLIKTRGQQVTLSCSPISGHRSVSWYQQTPGQGLQFLFEYFSETQRNKGNFPGRFSGRQFSNSRSEMNVSTLELGDSALYLCASSLGAGEYNIQYFGAGTRLSVL.

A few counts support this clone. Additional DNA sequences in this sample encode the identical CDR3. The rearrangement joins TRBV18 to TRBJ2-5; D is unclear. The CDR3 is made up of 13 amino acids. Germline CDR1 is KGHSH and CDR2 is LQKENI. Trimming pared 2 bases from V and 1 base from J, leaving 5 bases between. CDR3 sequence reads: CASSPGLQETQYF. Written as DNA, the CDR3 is TGTGCCAGCTCACCAGGGCTCCAAGAGACCCAGTACTTC.

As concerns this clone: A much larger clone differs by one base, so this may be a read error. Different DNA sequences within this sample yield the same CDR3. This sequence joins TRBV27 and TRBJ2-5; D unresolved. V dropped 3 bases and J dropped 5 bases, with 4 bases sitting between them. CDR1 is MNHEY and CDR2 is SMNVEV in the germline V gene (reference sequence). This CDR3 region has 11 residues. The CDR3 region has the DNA TGTGCCAGCAGTTTGGGGGAGACCCAGTACTTC. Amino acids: CASSLGETQYF.

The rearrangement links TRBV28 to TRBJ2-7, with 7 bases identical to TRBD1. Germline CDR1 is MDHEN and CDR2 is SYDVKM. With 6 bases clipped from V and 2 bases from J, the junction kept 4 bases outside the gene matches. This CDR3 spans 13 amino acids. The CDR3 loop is CASRTGFTYEQYF. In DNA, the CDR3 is TGTGCCAGCAGGACAGGGTTTACCTACGAGCAGTACTTC.

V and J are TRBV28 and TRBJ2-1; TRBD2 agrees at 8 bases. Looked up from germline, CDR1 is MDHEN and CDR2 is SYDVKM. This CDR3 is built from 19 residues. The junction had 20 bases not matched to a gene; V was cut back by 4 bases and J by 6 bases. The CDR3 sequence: CASSSGRAYRVLGINEQFF. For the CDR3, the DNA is TGTGCCAGCAGTTCCGGGAGGGCTTACCGAGTTTTGGGGATCAATGAGCAGTTCTTC.

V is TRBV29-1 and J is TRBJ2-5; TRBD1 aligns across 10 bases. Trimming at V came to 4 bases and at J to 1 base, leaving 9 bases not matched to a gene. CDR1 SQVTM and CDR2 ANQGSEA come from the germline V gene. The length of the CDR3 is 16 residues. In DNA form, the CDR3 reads TGCAGCGTTGTAGGTGGAGACAGGGGGCCCCAAGAGACCCAGTACTTC. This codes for CSVVGGDRGPQETQYF.

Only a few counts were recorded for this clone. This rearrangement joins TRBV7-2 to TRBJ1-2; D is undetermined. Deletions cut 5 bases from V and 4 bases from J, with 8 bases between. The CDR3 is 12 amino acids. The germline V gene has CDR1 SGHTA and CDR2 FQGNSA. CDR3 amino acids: CASSLYTYGYTF. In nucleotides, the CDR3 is TGTGCCAGCAGCCTCTACACCTATGGCTACACCTTC.

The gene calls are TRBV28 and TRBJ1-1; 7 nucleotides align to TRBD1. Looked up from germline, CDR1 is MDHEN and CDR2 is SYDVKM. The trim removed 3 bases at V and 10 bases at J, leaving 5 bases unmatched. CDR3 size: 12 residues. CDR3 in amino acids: CASSFRQGTAFF. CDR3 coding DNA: TGTGCCAGCAGTTTCCGACAGGGAACAGCTTTCTTT.

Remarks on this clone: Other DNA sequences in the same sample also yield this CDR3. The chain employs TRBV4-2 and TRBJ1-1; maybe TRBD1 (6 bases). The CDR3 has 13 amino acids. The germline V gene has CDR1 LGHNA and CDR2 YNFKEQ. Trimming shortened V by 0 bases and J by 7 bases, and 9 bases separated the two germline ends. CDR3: CASSQDRGGEAFF. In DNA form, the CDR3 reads TGTGCCAGCAGCCAAGACAGGGGTGGTGAAGCTTTCTTT.

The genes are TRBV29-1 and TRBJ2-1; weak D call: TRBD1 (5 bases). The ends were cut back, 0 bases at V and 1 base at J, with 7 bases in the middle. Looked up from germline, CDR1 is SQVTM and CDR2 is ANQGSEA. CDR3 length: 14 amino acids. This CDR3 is CSVEDQGSYNEQFF. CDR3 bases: TGCAGCGTTGAAGATCAGGGATCCTACAATGAGCAGTTCTTC.

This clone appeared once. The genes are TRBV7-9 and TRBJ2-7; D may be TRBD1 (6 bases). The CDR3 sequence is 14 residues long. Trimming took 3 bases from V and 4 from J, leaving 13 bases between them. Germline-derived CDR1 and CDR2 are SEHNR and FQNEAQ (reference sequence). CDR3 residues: CASSLTGQSYEQYF. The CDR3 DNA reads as TGTGCCAGCAGCTTGACGGGACAAAGTTACGAGCAGTACTTC.

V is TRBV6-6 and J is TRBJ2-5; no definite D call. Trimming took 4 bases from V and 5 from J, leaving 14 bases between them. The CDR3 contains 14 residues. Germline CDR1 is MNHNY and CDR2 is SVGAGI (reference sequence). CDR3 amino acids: CASSFPERSETQYF. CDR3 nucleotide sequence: TGTGCCAGCAGTTTCCCGGAAAGATCGGAGACCCAGTACTTC.

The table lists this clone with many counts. CDR3 in DNA: TGTGCCAGCACCTTCGACAGGGGTCAGCCCCAGCATTTT. Translating gives CASTFDRGQPQHF. This chain uses TRBV7-2 with TRBJ1-5; 8 positions match TRBD1. Germline V gene sequence: CDR1 SGHTA, CDR2 FQGNSA. The CDR3 is made up of 13 amino acids. J lost 6 bases, V lost 7 bases, and 5 bases had no gene match.

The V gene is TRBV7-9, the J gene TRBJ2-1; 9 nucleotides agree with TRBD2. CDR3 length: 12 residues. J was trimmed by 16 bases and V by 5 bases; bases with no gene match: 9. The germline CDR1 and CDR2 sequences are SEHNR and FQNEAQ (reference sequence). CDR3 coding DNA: TGTGCCAGCAGCAAAGGCCTGACTAGCGGATTCTTC. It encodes CASSKGLTSGFF.

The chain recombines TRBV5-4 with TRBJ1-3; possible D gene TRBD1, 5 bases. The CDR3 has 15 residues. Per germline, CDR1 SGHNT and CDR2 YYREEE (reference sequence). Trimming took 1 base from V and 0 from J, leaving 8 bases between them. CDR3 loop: CASSLWGSSGNTIYF. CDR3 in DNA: TGTGCCAGCAGCTTGTGGGGGAGCTCTGGAAACACCATATATTTT.

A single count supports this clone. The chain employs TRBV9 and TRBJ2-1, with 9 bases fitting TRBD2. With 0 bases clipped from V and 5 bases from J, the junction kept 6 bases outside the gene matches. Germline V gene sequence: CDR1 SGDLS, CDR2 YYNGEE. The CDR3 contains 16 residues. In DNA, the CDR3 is TGTGCCAGCAGCGTAGCCCTGGGACTAGCTAACAATGAGCAGTTCTTC. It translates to CASSVALGLANNEQFF.

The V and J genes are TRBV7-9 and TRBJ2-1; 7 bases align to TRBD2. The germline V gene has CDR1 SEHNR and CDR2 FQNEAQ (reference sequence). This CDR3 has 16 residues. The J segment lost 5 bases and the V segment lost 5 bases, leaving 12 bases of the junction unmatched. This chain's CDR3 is CASSLVLASGDNEQFF. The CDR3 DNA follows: TGTGCCAGCAGCCTGGTTTTGGCTAGCGGAGACAATGAGCAGTTCTTC.

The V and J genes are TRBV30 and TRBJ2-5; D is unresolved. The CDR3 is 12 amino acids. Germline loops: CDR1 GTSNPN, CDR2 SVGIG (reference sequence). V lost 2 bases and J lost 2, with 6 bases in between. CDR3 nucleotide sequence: TGTGCCTGGAGTACTGATCAAGAGACCCAGTACTTC. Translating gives CAWSTDQETQYF.

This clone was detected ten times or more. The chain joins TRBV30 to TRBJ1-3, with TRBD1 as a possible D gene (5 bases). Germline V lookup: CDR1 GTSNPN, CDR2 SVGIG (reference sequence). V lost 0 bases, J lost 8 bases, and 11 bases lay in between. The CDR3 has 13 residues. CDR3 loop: CAWSVGGDYTIYF. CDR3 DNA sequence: TGTGCCTGGAGTGTCGGGGGAGACTACACCATATATTTT.

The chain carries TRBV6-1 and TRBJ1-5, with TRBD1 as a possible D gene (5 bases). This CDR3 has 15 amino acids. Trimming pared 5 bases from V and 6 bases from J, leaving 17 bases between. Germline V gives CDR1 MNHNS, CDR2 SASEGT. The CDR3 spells CASSSEQGVIQPQHF. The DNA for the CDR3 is TGTGCCAGCAGTTCTGAACAAGGGGTCATTCAGCCCCAGCATTTT.

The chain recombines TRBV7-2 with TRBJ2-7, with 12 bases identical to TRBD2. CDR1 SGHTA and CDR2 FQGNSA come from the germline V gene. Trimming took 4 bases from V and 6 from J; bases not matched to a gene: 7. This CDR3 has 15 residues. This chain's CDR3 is CASSSPGTSGLEQYF. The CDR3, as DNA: TGTGCCAGCAGCTCCCCAGGGACTAGCGGGCTCGAGCAGTACTTC. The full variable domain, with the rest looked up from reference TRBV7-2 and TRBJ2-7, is GAGVSQSPSNKVTEKGKDVELRCDPISGHTALYWYRQSLGQGLEFLIYFQGNSAPDKSGLPSDRFSAERTGGSVSTLTIQRTQQEDSAVYLCASSSPGTSGLEQYFGPGTRLTVT.

CDR3 protein: CASSTHNQPQHF. As DNA, the CDR3 is TGTGCCAGCAGTACCCATAATCAGCCCCAGCATTTT. The rearrangement joins TRBV6-6 to TRBJ1-5; D is undetermined. CDR1 and CDR2 (germline): MNHNY, SVGAGI (reference sequence). Trimming left V 5 bases short and J 4 bases short, with 6 bases between. The CDR3 spans 12 residues.

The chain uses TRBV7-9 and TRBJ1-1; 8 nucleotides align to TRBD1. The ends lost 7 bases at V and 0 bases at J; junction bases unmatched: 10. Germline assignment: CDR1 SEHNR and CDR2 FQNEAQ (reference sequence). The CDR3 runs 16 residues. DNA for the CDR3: TGTGCCAGCAACCTACAGACAGGGGTCATGAACACTGAAGCTTTCTTT. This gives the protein CASNLQTGVMNTEAFF. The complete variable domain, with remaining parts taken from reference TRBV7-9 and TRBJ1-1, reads DTGVSQNPRHKITKRGQNVTFRCDPISEHNRLYWYRQTLGQGPEFLTYFQNEAQLEKSRLLSDRFSAERPKGSFSTLEIQRTEQGDSAMYLCASNLQTGVMNTEAFFGQGTRLTVV.

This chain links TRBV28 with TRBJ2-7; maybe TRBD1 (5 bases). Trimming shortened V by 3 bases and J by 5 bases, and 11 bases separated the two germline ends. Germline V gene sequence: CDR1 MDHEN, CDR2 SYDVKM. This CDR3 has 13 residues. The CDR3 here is CASSFQGWDEQYF. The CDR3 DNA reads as TGTGCCAGCAGTTTCCAGGGTTGGGACGAGCAGTACTTC.

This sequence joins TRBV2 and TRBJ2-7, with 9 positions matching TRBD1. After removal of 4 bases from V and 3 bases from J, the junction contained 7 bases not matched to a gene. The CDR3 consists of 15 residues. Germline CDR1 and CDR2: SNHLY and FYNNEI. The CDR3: CASSVEGQGLYEQYF. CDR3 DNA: TGTGCCAGCAGTGTTGAGGGACAGGGCCTCTACGAGCAGTACTTC.

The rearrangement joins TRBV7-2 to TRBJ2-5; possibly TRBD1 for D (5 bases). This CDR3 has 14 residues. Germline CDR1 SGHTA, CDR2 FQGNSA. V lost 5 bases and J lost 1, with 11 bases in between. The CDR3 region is CASSQGGPQETQYF. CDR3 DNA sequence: TGTGCCAGCAGCCAGGGCGGTCCCCAAGAGACCCAGTACTTC.

The CDR3 DNA follows: TGTGCCAGCAGCCAAGGCCCCCTAACTAGCGCACAAGAGACCCAGTACTTC. This encodes CASSQGPLTSAQETQYF. The chain recombines TRBV28 with TRBJ2-5; 7 bases match TRBD2. V shed 6 bases, J shed 2 bases, and the junction held 15 bases outside the gene matches. In germline, CDR1 is MDHEN, CDR2 SYDVKM. The CDR3 contains 17 residues.

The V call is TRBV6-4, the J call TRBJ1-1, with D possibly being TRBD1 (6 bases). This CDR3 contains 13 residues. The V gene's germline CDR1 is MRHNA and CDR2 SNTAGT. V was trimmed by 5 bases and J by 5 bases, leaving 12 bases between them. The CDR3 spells CASSLGRGTEAFF. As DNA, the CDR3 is TGTGCCAGCAGTCTAGGAAGGGGGACTGAAGCTTTCTTT.

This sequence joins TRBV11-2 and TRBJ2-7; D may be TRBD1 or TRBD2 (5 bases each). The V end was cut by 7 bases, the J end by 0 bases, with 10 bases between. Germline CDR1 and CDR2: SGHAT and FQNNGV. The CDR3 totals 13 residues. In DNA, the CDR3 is TGTGCCAGCACCTGGGGGAGCTCCTACGAGCAGTACTTC. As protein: CASTWGSSYEQYF.

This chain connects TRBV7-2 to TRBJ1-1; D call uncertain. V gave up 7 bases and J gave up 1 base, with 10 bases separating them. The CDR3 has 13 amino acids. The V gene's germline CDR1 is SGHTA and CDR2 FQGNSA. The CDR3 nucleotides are TGTGCCAGCACCCCTTTGGGGAACACTGAAGCTTTCTTT. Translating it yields CASTPLGNTEAFF.